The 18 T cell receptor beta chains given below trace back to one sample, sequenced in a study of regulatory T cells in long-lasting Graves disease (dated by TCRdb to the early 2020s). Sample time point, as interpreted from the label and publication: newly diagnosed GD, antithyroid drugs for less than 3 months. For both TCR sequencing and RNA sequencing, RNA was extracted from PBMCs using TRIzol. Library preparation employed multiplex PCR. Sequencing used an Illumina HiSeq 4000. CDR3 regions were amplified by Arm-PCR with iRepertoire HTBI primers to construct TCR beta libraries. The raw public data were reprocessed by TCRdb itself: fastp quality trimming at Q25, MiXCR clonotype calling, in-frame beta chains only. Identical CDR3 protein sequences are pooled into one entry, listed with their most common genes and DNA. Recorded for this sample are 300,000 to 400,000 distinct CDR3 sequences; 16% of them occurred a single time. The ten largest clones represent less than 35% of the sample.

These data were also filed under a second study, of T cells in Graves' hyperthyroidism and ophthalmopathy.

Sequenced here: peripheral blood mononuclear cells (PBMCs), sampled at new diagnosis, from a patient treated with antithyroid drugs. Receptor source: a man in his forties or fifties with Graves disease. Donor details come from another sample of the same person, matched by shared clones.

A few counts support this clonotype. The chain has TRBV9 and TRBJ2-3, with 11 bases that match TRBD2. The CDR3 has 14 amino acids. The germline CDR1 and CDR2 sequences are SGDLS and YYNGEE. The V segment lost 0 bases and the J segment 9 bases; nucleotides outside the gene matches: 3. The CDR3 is CASSVESSGGTQYF. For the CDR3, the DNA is TGTGCCAGCAGCGTAGAATCTAGCGGGGGGACGCAGTATTTT.

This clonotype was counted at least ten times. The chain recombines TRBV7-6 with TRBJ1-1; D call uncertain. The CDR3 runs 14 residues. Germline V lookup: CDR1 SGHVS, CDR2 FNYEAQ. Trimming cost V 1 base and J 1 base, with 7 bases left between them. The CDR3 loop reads CASSLEWTNTEAFF. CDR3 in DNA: TGTGCCAGCAGCTTAGAGTGGACGAACACTGAAGCTTTCTTT.

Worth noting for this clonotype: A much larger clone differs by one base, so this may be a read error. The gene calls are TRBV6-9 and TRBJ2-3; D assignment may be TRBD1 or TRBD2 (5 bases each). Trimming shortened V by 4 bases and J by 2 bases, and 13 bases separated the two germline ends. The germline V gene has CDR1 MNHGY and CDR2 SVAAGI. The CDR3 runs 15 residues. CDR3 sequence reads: CASSWDGRDTDTQYF. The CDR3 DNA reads TGTGCCAGCAGTTGGGACGGAAGAGACACAGATACGCAGTATTTT.

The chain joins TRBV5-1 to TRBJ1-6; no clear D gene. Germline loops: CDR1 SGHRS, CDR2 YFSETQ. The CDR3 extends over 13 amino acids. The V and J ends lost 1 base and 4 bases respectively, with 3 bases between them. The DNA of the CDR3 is TGCGCCAGCAGCTTGCTTTATAATTCACCCCTCCACTTT. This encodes CASSLLYNSPLHF.

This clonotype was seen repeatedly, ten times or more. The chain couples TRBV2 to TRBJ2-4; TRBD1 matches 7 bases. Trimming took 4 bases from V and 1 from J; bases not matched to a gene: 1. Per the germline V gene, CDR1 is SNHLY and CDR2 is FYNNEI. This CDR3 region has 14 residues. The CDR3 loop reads CASSAQGAKNIQYF. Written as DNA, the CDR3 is TGTGCCAGCAGTGCACAGGGGGCCAAAAACATTCAGTACTTC.

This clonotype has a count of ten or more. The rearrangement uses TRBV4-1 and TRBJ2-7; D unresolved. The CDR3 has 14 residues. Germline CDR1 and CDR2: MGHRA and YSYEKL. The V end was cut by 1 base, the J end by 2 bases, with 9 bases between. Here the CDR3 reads CASSQVLGTYEQYF. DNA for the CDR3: TGCGCCAGCAGCCAAGTGTTAGGGACCTACGAGCAGTACTTC.

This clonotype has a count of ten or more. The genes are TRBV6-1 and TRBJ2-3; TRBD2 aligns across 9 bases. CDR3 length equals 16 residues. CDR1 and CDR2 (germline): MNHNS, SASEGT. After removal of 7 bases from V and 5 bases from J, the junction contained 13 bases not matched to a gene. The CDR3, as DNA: TGTGCCAGCACTCACTACGAGGGACTAGCAGTAGATACGCAGTATTTT. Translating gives CASTHYEGLAVDTQYF.

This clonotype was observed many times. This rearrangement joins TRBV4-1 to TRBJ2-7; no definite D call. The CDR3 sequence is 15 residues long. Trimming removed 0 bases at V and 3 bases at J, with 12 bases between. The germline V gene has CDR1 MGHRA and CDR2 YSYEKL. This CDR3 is CASSQENRNGYEQYF. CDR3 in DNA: TGCGCCAGCAGCCAAGAAAACAGAAACGGCTACGAGCAGTACTTC.

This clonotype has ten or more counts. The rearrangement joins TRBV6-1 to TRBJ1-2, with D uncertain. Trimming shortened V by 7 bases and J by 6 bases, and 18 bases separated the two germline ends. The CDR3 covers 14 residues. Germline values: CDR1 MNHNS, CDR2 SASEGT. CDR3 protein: CASTDPRGRNGYTF. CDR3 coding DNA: TGTGCCAGCACCGACCCGAGAGGAAGAAATGGCTACACCTTC.

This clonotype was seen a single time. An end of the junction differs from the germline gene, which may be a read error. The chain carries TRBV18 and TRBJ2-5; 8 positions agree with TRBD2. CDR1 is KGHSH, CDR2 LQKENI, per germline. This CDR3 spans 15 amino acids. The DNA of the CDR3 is TGTACCAGCTCACCATTCCAGCGGGGGCAAGAGACCCAGTACTTC. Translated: CTSSPFQRGQETQYF.

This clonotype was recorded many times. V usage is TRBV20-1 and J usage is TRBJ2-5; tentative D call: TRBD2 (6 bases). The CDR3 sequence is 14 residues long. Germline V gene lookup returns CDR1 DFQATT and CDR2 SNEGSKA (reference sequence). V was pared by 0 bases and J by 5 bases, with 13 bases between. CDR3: CSARDFGGPETQYF. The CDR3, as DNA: TGCAGTGCTAGAGATTTCGGAGGGCCGGAGACCCAGTACTTC.

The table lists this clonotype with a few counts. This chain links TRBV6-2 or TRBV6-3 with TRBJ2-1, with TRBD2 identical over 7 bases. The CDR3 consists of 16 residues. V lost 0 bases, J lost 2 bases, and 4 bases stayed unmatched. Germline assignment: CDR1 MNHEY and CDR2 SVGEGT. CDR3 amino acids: CASSYSSAGTYNEQFF. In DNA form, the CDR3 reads TGTGCCAGCAGTTACTCGTCAGCGGGGACCTACAATGAGCAGTTCTTC.

Here the CDR3 DNA reads TGTGCCAGCAGTTTGAAAAGGGGCGAGACCCAGTACTTC. It specifies CASSLKRGETQYF. This chain joins TRBV12-3 or TRBV12-4 and TRBJ2-5; D may be TRBD1 (5 bases). The CDR3 runs 13 residues. V was shortened by 3 bases and J by 5 bases, with 10 bases between the two germline ends.

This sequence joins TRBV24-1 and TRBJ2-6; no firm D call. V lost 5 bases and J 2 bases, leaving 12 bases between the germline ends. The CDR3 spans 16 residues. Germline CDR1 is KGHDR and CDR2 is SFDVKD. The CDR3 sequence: CATSGVRETGANVLTF. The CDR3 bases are TGTGCCACCAGTGGTGTTAGGGAAACTGGGGCCAACGTCCTGACTTTC.

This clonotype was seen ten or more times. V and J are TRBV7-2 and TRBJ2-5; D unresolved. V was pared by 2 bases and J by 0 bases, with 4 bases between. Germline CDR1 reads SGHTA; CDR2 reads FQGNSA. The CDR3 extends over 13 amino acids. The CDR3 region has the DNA TGTGCCAGCAGCTTACGGTACCAAGAGACCCAGTACTTC. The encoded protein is CASSLRYQETQYF.

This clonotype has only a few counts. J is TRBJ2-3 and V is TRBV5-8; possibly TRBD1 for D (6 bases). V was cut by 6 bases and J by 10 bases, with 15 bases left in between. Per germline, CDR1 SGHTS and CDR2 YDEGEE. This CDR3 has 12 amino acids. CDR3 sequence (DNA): TGTGCCAGCACCCGGGACATCCAGTCGCAGTATTTT. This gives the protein CASTRDIQSQYF.

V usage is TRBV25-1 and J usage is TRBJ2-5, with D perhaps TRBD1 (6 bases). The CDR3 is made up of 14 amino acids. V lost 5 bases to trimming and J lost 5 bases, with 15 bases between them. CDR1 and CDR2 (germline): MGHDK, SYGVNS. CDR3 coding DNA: TGTGCCAGCAGTAGTCGGACAGCCGGGGAGACCCAGTACTTC. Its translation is CASSSRTAGETQYF.

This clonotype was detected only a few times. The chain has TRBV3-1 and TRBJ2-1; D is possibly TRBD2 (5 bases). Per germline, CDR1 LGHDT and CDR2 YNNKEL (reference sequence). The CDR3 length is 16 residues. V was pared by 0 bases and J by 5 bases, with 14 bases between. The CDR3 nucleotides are TGTGCCAGCAGCCAAGATATGGGCGCGAGGGACAATGAGCAGTTCTTC. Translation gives CASSQDMGARDNEQFF.